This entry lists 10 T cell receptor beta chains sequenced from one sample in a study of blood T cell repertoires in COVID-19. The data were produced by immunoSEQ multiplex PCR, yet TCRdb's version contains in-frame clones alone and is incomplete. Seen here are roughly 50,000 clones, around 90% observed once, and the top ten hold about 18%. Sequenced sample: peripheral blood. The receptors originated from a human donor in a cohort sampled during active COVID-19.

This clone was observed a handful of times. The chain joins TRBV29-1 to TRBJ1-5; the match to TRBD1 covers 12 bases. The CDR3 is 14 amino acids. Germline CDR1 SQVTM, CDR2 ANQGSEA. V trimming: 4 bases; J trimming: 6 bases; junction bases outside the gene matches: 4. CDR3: CSVGGQGAGQPQHF. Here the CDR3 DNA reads TGCAGCGTTGGGGGACAGGGGGCAGGTCAGCCCCAGCATTTT.

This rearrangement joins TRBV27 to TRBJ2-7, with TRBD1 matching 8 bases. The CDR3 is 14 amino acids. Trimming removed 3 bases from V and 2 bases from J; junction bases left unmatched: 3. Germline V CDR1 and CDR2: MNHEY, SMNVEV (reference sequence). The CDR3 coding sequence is TGTGCCAGCAGTTTCCAGGGGGCTACCTACGAGCAGTACTTC. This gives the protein CASSFQGATYEQYF.

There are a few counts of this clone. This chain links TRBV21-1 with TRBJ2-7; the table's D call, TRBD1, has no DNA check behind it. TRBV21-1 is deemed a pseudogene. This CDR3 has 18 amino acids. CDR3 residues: CASSLTPGTGSSPYEQYF. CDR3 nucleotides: TGTGCCAGCAGCTTAACGCCCGGGACAGGGAGCTCCCCTTACGAGCAGTACTTC.

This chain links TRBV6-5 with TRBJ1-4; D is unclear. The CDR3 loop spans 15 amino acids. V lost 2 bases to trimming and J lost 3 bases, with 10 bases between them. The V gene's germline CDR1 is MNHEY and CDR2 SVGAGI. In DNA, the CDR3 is TGTGCCAGCAGTTACGTGGGCTCGGCTAATGAAAAACTGTTTTTT. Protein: CASSYVGSANEKLFF.

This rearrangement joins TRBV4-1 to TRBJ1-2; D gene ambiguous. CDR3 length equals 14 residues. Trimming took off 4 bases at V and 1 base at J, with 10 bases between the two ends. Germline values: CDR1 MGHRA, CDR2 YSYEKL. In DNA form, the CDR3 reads TGCGCCAGCAGCCCCCCGGGGAGTAACTATGGCTACACCTTC. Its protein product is CASSPPGSNYGYTF.

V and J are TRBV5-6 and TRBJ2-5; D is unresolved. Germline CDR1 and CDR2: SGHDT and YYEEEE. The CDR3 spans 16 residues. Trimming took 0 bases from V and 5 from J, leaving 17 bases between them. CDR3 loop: CASSLALGSRWETQYF. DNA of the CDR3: TGTGCCAGCAGCTTGGCCCTAGGCTCGCGGTGGGAGACCCAGTACTTC. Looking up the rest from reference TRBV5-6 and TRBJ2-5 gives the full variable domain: DAGVTQSPTHLIKTRGQQVTLRCSPKSGHDTVSWYQQALGQGPQFIFQYYEEEERQRGNFPDRFSGHQFPNYSSELNVNALLLGDSALYLCASSLALGSRWETQYFGPGTRLLVL.

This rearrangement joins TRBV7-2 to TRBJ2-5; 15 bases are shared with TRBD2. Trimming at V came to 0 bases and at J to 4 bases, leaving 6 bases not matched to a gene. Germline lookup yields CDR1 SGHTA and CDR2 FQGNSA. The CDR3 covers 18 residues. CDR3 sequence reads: CASSLAARTSGGGETQYF. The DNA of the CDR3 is TGTGCCAGCAGCTTAGCGGCCCGGACTAGCGGGGGGGGAGAGACCCAGTACTTC.

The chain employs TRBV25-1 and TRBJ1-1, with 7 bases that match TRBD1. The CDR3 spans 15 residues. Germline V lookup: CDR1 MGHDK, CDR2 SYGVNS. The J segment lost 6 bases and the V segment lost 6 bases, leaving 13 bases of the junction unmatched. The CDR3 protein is CASSLDRARGAEAFF. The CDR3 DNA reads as TGTGCCAGCAGCCTCGACAGGGCCCGGGGCGCTGAAGCTTTCTTT.

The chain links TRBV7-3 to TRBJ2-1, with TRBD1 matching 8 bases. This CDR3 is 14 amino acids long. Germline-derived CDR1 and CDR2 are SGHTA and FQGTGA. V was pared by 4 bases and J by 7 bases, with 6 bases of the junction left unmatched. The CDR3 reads CASSSGQVTNEQFF. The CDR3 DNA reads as TGTGCCAGCAGCTCGGGACAGGTCACGAATGAGCAGTTCTTC.

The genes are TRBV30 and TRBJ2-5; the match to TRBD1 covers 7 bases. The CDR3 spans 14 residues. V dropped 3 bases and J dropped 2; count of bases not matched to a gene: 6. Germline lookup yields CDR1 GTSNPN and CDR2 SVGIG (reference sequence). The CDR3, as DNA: TGTGCCTGGAGCGCGGACAGGCTACAAGAGACCCAGTACTTC. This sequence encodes CAWSADRLQETQYF.